The 29 T cell receptor beta chains listed next were all sequenced from one sample in a study of T-cell reconstitution after alpha-beta-depleted transplantation in children. A library of TCRbeta sequences, prepared with unique molecular identifiers, was generated. TCRdb used MiXCR to reprocess the PCR reads, holding one entry per CDR3 protein. The sample holds hundreds of thousands of distinct CDR3 sequences, around 16% seen once. This sample comprised PBMCs from the stem cell graft donor, obtained from the stem cell graft. Receptors were obtained from a human donor who donated a stem cell graft to a child with acute myeloid leukemia.

This clonotype was observed many times. The rearrangement links TRBV20-1 to TRBJ2-3, with D possibly TRBD2 on 6 matching bases. The V and J ends lost 6 bases and 1 base respectively, with 17 bases between them. From germline, CDR1 is DFQATT and CDR2 SNEGSKA (reference sequence). The CDR3 length is 15 residues. Here the CDR3 reads CSARTAGFGTDTQYF. The CDR3 bases are TGCAGTGCCCGGACCGCGGGGTTTGGCACAGATACGCAGTATTTT.

The sample holds a few counts of this clonotype. V is TRBV4-3 and J is TRBJ2-5, with D possibly being TRBD1 (6 bases). CDR1 is LGHNA, CDR2 YSLEER, per germline. This CDR3 region has 16 residues. Trimming removed 0 bases from V and 4 bases from J, with 15 bases in between. The CDR3: CASSQDGAGVGETQYF. CDR3 in DNA: TGCGCCAGCAGCCAAGATGGGGCAGGGGTGGGAGAGACCCAGTACTTC.

This clonotype was counted at least ten times. V gene TRBV5-1 combines with J gene TRBJ2-3; D perhaps matches TRBD2 (5 bases). The CDR3 consists of 13 residues. In germline, CDR1 is SGHRS, CDR2 YFSETQ. V lost 3 bases and J lost 0, with 5 bases in between. The CDR3 sequence: CASSWTSTDTQYF. Here the CDR3 DNA reads TGCGCCAGCAGCTGGACTAGCACAGATACGCAGTATTTT. Supplemented by reference TRBV5-1 and TRBJ2-3, the full variable domain reads KAGVTQTPRYLIKTRGQQVTLSCSPISGHRSVSWYQQTPGQGLQFLFEYFSETQRNKGNFPGRFSGRQFSNSRSEMNVSTLELGDSALYLCASSWTSTDTQYFGPGTRLTVL.

This clonotype was detected a few times. The chain employs TRBV12-3 or TRBV12-4 and TRBJ2-1; perhaps TRBD1 as D (5 bases). V dropped 1 base and J dropped 8 bases, with 12 bases sitting between them. The CDR3 is 14 amino acids. The DNA for the CDR3 is TGTGCCAGCAGTTTAGGGGTAAAAGGGGATGAGCAGTTCTTC. Its protein is CASSLGVKGDEQFF.

This clonotype was found a few times. The chain recombines TRBV5-1 with TRBJ2-5; D not resolved. Germline lookup yields CDR1 SGHRS and CDR2 YFSETQ. This CDR3 contains 17 residues. Trimming pared 0 bases from V and 5 bases from J, leaving 20 bases between. CDR3 region: CASSLAKRELRQETQYF. CDR3 nucleotide sequence: TGCGCCAGCAGCTTGGCGAAAAGGGAACTAAGGCAGGAGACCCAGTACTTC.

Ten or more counts support this clonotype. This chain connects TRBV29-1 to TRBJ2-7; tentative D call: TRBD1 (6 bases). Germline lookup yields CDR1 SQVTM and CDR2 ANQGSEA. The CDR3 extends over 13 amino acids. The V end was cut by 6 bases, the J end by 4 bases, with 16 bases between. The CDR3 reads CSVVQGLGYEQYF. CDR3 bases: TGCAGCGTCGTACAGGGTTTAGGGTACGAGCAGTACTTC.

The J gene is TRBJ2-5, the V gene TRBV30; either TRBD1 or TRBD2 may supply D (5 bases each). Germline V gives CDR1 GTSNPN, CDR2 SVGIG (reference sequence). The length of the CDR3 is 13 residues. V dropped 2 bases and J dropped 2 bases, with 9 bases sitting between them. The CDR3: CAWSRGVQETQYF. In nucleotides, the CDR3 is TGTGCCTGGAGTAGGGGAGTACAAGAGACCCAGTACTTC.

This clonotype was picked up many times. The chain combines TRBV20-1 with TRBJ1-1, with a tentative D call TRBD1 (5 bases). Germline values: CDR1 DFQATT, CDR2 SNEGSKA (reference sequence). CDR3 length: 14 amino acids. Trimming left V 2 bases short and J 0 bases short, with 10 bases between. The CDR3 DNA follows: TGCAGTGCTAGACAGAAGGGGTTGAACACTGAAGCTTTCTTT. This gives the protein CSARQKGLNTEAFF.

This clonotype was seen ten or more times. CDR3 protein: CASGRSNQPQHF. CDR3 coding DNA: TGTGCCAGCGGCCGCAGCAATCAGCCCCAGCATTTT. The genes are TRBV27 and TRBJ1-5; the D is unclear. In germline, CDR1 is MNHEY, CDR2 SMNVEV (reference sequence). CDR3 length: 12 amino acids. Between the trimmed V and J ends, which lost 8 bases and 1 base, there was a span of 6 bases.

This clonotype was seen only a few times. The chain couples TRBV5-1 to TRBJ2-2; perhaps TRBD1 as D (5 bases). Trimming cost V 4 bases and J 7 bases, with 14 bases left between them. Germline V gives CDR1 SGHRS, CDR2 YFSETQ. The length of the CDR3 is 14 residues. The CDR3 nucleotides read TGCGCCAGCAGCCTAGTTGGGGCTAGCGGGGAGCTGTTTTTT. The encoded protein is CASSLVGASGELFF.

This sequence joins TRBV2 and TRBJ1-1, with TRBD1 matching over 9 bases. Germline V lookup: CDR1 SNHLY, CDR2 FYNNEI. With V trimmed by 9 bases and J by 8 bases, 4 bases remained unmatched. The CDR3 is 11 residues long. The CDR3 DNA reads TGTGCCAGGACGGGGACAGGGGAAGCTTTCTTT. Translation gives CARTGTGEAFF.

This clonotype showed up just a few times. The V call is TRBV12-3 or TRBV12-4, the J call TRBJ1-5; D is uncertain. Between the trimmed V and J ends, which lost 4 bases and 1 base, there was a span of 11 bases. CDR3 size: 15 residues. This CDR3 reads CASSSAFSSNQPQHF. The DNA for the CDR3 is TGTGCCAGCAGTTCTGCATTTTCGAGCAATCAGCCCCAGCATTTT.

The CDR3 spells CASTLRFYTEAFF. CDR3 DNA: TGTGCCAGCACCTTACGCTTCTACACTGAAGCTTTCTTT. The genes are TRBV12-3 or TRBV12-4 and TRBJ1-1; D unresolved. This CDR3 region has 13 residues. Trimming pared 7 bases from V and 3 bases from J, leaving 12 bases between.

This clonotype was picked up many times. The chain links TRBV6-4 to TRBJ2-3, with D unclear. V gave up 7 bases and J gave up 3 bases, with 8 bases separating them. CDR1 is MRHNA and CDR2 is SNTAGT in the germline V gene. The CDR3 contains 12 residues. CDR3: CASTSETDTQYF. CDR3 coding DNA: TGTGCCAGCACCTCCGAGACAGATACGCAGTATTTT.

The gene calls are TRBV20-1 and TRBJ1-6, with D tentatively TRBD1 (5 bases). CDR1 and CDR2 from the germline V gene are DFQATT and SNEGSKA (reference sequence). The CDR3 contains 15 residues. V was pared by 0 bases and J by 9 bases, with 15 bases between. The CDR3 DNA reads TGCAGTGCTAGAGATCCTGGCCAGGGCGGTTCACCCCTCCACTTT. Protein sequence: CSARDPGQGGSPLHF.

The chain joins TRBV27 to TRBJ2-5; D unclear. The CDR3 extends over 14 amino acids. V lost 4 bases, J lost 5 bases, and 14 bases lay in between. Looked up from germline, CDR1 is MNHEY and CDR2 is SMNVEV (reference sequence). The CDR3 region has the DNA TGTGCCAGCAGTTCCGGCGCTAGTTGGGAGACCCAGTACTTC. Its translation is CASSSGASWETQYF.

There are many counts of this clonotype. The gene calls are TRBV11-2 and TRBJ1-4; the D is unclear. The V end lost 0 bases, the J end lost 2 bases, and 7 bases lay between the germline ends. Germline V gene lookup returns CDR1 SGHAT and CDR2 FQNNGV. CDR3 length: 15 amino acids. The CDR3 DNA is TGTGCCAGCAGCTTAGAACACTCTACTAATGAAAAACTGTTTTTT. Protein: CASSLEHSTNEKLFF.

This clonotype was observed at least ten times. CDR3 in DNA: TGTGCCAGCAGCTTAGCGAGTCGGGTCTCCTACGAGCAGTACTTC. It is translated as CASSLASRVSYEQYF. This rearrangement joins TRBV7-2 to TRBJ2-7; no definite D call. There are 15 residues in the CDR3. Germline values: CDR1 SGHTA, CDR2 FQGNSA. V was pared by 0 bases and J by 0 bases, with 9 bases between. Full variable domain (missing parts from reference TRBV7-2 and TRBJ2-7): GAGVSQSPSNKVTEKGKDVELRCDPISGHTALYWYRQSLGQGLEFLIYFQGNSAPDKSGLPSDRFSAERTGGSVSTLTIQRTQQEDSAVYLCASSLASRVSYEQYFGPGTRLTVT.

This chain joins TRBV7-2 and TRBJ2-4, with a tentative D call TRBD2 (6 bases). In germline, CDR1 is SGHTA, CDR2 FQGNSA. V was pared by 5 bases and J by 6 bases, with 17 bases between. The CDR3 totals 15 residues. CDR3 sequence: CASSPGTFSSNIQYF. The CDR3 coding sequence is TGTGCCAGCAGCCCTGGGACTTTCTCCTCAAACATTCAGTACTTC.

DNA of the CDR3: TGTGCCTGGACCTCTAGCGGGGGGCGGTACAATGAGCAGTTCTTC. This codes for CAWTSSGGRYNEQFF. The V and J genes are TRBV30 and TRBJ2-1; 11 bases map to TRBD2. The germline V gene encodes CDR1 GTSNPN and CDR2 SVGIG (reference sequence). Germline trimming cut 4 bases from V and 4 bases from J; bases unmatched to any gene: 6. The CDR3 is 15 residues long.

This clonotype was recorded a few times. The CDR3 sequence: CASSSSGATFANTGELFF. CDR3 nucleotide sequence: TGCGCCAGCAGCTCCTCGGGGGCCACGTTCGCGAACACCGGGGAGCTGTTTTTT. The chain employs TRBV5-1 and TRBJ2-2; TRBD1 or TRBD2 may be the D gene (6 bases each). Germline V gene data show CDR1 as SGHRS and CDR2 as YFSETQ. Trimming pared 3 bases from V and 0 bases from J, leaving 18 bases between. The CDR3 is 18 residues long.

This clonotype was seen many times. This chain joins TRBV20-1 and TRBJ2-7, with TRBD2 matching over 10 bases. This CDR3 is built from 15 residues. Germline CDR1 DFQATT, CDR2 SNEGSKA (reference sequence). Trimming cost V 1 base and J 6 bases; bases outside gene matches: 9. CDR3 region: CSARARASGGPEQYF. The CDR3, as DNA: TGCAGTGCTAGAGCTAGGGCTAGCGGGGGACCCGAGCAGTACTTC.

In its sample, this clonotype was seen many times. The V call is TRBV7-9, the J call TRBJ2-1; D assignment may be TRBD1 or TRBD2 (5 bases each). CDR3 length: 11 residues. Germline V gives CDR1 SEHNR, CDR2 FQNEAQ (reference sequence). Between the trimmed V and J ends, which lost 7 bases and 9 bases, there was a span of 10 bases. CDR3 sequence reads: CASTWDGEQFF. The CDR3, as DNA: TGTGCCAGCACCTGGGACGGTGAGCAGTTCTTC. The variable domain in full, with the rest retrieved from reference TRBV7-9 and TRBJ2-1, is DTGVSQNPRHKITKRGQNVTFRCDPISEHNRLYWYRQTLGQGPEFLTYFQNEAQLEKSRLLSDRFSAERPKGSFSTLEIQRTEQGDSAMYLCASTWDGEQFFGPGTRLTVL.

The table lists this clonotype with a few counts. The chain is built from TRBV7-2 and TRBJ1-4, with D possibly being TRBD1 (6 bases). The V gene's germline CDR1 is SGHTA and CDR2 FQGNSA. Trimming took 4 bases from V and 6 from J, leaving 12 bases between them. This CDR3 spans 14 amino acids. The CDR3 DNA follows: TGTGCCAGCAGCTACAGGGATTGGGATGAAAAACTGTTTTTT. Translated, it gives CASSYRDWDEKLFF. Using reference TRBV7-2 and TRBJ1-4 for the parts outside the CDR3, the full variable domain is GAGVSQSPSNKVTEKGKDVELRCDPISGHTALYWYRQSLGQGLEFLIYFQGNSAPDKSGLPSDRFSAERTGGSVSTLTIQRTQQEDSAVYLCASSYRDWDEKLFFGSGTQLSVL.

This chain links TRBV20-1 with TRBJ1-5; no clear D gene. CDR3 length equals 14 residues. Trimming took off 6 bases at V and 0 bases at J, with 12 bases between the two ends. CDR1 is DFQATT and CDR2 is SNEGSKA in the germline V gene (reference sequence). CDR3 amino acids: CSAKAGISNQPQHF. Written as DNA, the CDR3 is TGCAGTGCCAAGGCGGGGATTAGCAATCAGCCCCAGCATTTT.

In its sample, this clonotype was seen many times. The chain recombines TRBV7-2 with TRBJ2-1; maybe TRBD2 (7 bases). CDR1 is SGHTA and CDR2 is FQGNSA in the germline V gene. Trimming left V 1 base short and J 2 bases short, with 9 bases between. The CDR3 consists of 15 residues. The CDR3 region is CASSLVGGPYNEQFF. The CDR3 region has the DNA TGTGCCAGCAGCTTAGTGGGGGGGCCCTACAATGAGCAGTTCTTC.

This clonotype was detected a few times. The chain couples TRBV6-2 or TRBV6-3 to TRBJ2-7; 7 nucleotides align to TRBD1. The V gene's germline CDR1 is MNHEY and CDR2 SVGEGT. With V trimmed by 6 bases and J by 0 bases, 8 bases remained unmatched. The CDR3 is made up of 15 amino acids. This CDR3 is CASRKDRTSSYEQYF. CDR3 sequence (DNA): TGTGCCAGCAGGAAGGACAGGACAAGCTCCTACGAGCAGTACTTC.

Points on this clonotype: This may be a read error, as it is one base from a much larger clone. The V gene is TRBV20-1, the J gene TRBJ2-3; either TRBD1 or TRBD2 may supply D (5 bases each). The CDR3 runs to 14 residues. Germline assignment: CDR1 DFQATT and CDR2 SNEGSKA (reference sequence). V gave up 4 bases and J gave up 4 bases, with 15 bases separating them. CDR3 DNA: TGCAGTGCTAAGACAGATTATAGCGCAGATACGCAGTATTTT. This translates into CSAKTDYSADTQYF.

With regard to this clonotype: Given a much more abundant clone one base away, this may be a read error. This chain uses TRBV20-1 with TRBJ2-1; no reliable D call. The CDR3 consists of 15 residues. The germline CDR1 and CDR2 sequences are DFQATT and SNEGSKA (reference sequence). The CDR3, as DNA: TGCAGTGCTAGTCCCCGGACGGTCTCCTACAATGAGCAGTCCTTC. This codes for CSASPRTVSYNEQSF.